This entry concerns a single T cell receptor beta chain. The CDR3 spans 12 residues. Germline values: CDR1 SGHTA, CDR2 FQGNSA. The V end lost 3 bases, the J end lost 10 bases, and 12 bases lay between the germline ends. TCRdb used MiXCR to reprocess the reads, holding one entry per CDR3 protein. The data show 740,000 or so distinct CDR3 sequences, less than 40% seen once. This specimen belongs to a study of T cell repertoires in cytomegalovirus infection. The chain is built from TRBV7-2 and TRBJ1-2, with D uncertain. The sequence derives from a human donor in good health (CMV status not recorded). Some clones in this sample may be carry-over from other donors' samples. The sequencing input was PBMCs. CDR3 DNA sequence: TGTGCCAGCAGCTTGGCTAATCAAGTCTACACCTTC. The encoded protein is CASSLANQVYTF.